Listed below are T cell receptor beta chains from one sample, sequenced in a study of cytomegalovirus exposure and HLA in healthy donors. TCRdb keeps only in-frame clones here, not all; method: immunoSEQ multiplex PCR. This specimen shows approximately 110,000 clones; the ten leading clones hold under 0.7%. The sequenced material came from PBMCs. Receptor source: a man aged 50 to 60 in good health and CMV-seronegative. Both conserved end residues are trimmed from each CDR3.

TRBJ2-7 TRBV6-1 ASLRAETYEQY
TRBJ1-1 TRBV9 ASSVGTGILNTEAF
TRBJ2-7 TRBV2 ASRTGQGAYEQY
TRBJ1-2 TRBV9 ASSVDLGREANYGYT
TRBJ2-5 TRBV23-1 ASSQWICGGETQY
TRBJ1-5 TRBV4-3 ASSQEQGSQPQH
TRBJ2-7 TRBV15 ATSRYGTGPYEQY
TRBJ2-1 TRBV13 ASSLETGKKYNEQF
TRBJ1-1 TRBV5-4 ASSPRTGTGWNTEAF
TRBJ2-5 TRBV7-9 ASRPDRARETQY
TRBJ1-1 TRBV7-2 ASSLAANTEAF
TRBJ1-3 TRBV19 ASENRGAGNTIY
TRBJ2-5 TRBV10-3 AISESKSGGAARETQY
TRBJ1-5 TRBV7-8 ASSLELGQVGDQPQH
TRBJ2-7 TRBV6-1 ASSVPIRTSLTSYEQY
TRBJ1-2 TRBV7-9 ASSLQGVNYGYT
TRBJ2-6 TRBV10-3 AISQGAGANVLT
TRBJ1-1 TRBV4-1 ASTEQMNTEAF
TRBJ2-3 TRBV6-1 ASSLLGGSYDTQY
TRBJ2-7 TRBV6-6 ASRRGGTQDYEQY
TRBJ1-5 TRBV18 ASSPGGIGQPQH
TRBJ1-1 TRBV14 ASSQSVSGTEAF
TRBJ1-1 TRBV7-6 ASSQDSSLNTEAF
TRBJ1-1 TRBV6-1 ASSVQGGVTEAF
TRBJ2-1 TRBV5-1 ASSRGGTDSSYNEQF
TRBJ1-2 TRBV6-6 ASSYSRESYT
TRBJ1-1 TRBV11-2 ASSWGQDTEAF
. TRBV5-1 ASSFLTSYEQY
TRBJ1-3 TRBV6-5 ASSYSTSSGNTIY
TRBJ1-1 TRBV27 ASSRISGGTEAF
TRBJ1-2 TRBV10-3 AISEWQGNYGYT
TRBJ1-5 TRBV9 ASSVSGAYNQPQH
TRBJ2-5 TRBV7-9 ASSSRGGRETQY
TRBJ2-1 TRBV18 ASSLTDRPTYNEQF
TRBJ2-1 TRBV5-5 ASSLGTGGNEQF
TRBJ1-3 TRBV5-1 ASSLFPSGSGNTIY
TRBJ1-4 TRBV6-5 ASSSGGTDRKLF
TRBJ1-5 TRBV30 AWSVRGTVFNNQPQH
TRBJ2-3 TRBV2 ASIPTRQGADTQY
TRBJ2-1 TRBV11-2 ASSPWGANNEQF
TRBJ1-2 TRBV29-1 SVGGQGQSYT